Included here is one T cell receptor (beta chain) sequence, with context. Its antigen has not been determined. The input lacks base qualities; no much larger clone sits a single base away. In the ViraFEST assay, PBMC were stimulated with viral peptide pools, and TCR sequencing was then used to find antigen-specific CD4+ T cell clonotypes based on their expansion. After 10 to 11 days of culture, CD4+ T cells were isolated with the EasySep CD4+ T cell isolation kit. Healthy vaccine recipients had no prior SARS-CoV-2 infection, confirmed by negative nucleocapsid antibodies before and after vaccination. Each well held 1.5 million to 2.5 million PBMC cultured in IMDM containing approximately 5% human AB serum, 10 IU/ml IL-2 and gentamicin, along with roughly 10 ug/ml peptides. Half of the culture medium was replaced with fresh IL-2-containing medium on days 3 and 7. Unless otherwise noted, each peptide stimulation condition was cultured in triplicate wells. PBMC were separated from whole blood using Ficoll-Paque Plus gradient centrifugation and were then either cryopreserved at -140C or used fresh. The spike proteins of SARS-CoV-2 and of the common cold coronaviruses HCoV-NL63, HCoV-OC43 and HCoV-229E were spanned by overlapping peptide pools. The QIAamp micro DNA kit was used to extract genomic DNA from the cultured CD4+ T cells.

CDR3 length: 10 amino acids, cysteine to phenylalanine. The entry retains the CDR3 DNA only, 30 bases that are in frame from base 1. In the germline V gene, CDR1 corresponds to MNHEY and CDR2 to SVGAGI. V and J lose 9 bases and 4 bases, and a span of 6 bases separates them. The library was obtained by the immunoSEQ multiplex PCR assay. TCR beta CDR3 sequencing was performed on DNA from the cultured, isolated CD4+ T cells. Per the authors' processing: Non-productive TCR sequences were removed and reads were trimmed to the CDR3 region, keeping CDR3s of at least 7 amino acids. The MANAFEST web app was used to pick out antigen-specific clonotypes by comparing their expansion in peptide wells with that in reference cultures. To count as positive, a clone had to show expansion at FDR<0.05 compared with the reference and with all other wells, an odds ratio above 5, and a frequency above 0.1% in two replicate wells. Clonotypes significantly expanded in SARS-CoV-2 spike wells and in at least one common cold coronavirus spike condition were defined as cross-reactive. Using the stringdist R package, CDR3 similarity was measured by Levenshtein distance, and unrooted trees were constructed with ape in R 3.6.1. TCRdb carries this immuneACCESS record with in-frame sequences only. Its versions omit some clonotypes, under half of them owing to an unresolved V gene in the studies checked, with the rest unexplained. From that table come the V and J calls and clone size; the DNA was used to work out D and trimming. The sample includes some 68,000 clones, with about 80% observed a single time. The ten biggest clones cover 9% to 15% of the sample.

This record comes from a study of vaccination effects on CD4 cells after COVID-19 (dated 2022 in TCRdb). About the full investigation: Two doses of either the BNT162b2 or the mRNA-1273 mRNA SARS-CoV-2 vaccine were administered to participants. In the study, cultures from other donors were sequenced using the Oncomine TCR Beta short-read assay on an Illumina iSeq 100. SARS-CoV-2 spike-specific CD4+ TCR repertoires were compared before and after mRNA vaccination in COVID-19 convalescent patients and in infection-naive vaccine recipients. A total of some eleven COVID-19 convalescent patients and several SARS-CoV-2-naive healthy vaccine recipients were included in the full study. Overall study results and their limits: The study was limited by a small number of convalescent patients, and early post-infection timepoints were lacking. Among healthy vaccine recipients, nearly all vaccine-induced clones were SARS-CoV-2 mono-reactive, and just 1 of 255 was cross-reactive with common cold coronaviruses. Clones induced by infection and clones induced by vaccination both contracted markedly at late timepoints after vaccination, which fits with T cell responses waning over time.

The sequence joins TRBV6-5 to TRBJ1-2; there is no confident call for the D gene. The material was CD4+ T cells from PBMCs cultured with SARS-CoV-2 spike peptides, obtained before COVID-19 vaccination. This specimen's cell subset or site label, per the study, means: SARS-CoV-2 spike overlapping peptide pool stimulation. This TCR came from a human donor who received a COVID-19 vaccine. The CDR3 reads CASSGYGYTF. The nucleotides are TGTGCCAGTTCAGGCTATGGCTACACCTTC.